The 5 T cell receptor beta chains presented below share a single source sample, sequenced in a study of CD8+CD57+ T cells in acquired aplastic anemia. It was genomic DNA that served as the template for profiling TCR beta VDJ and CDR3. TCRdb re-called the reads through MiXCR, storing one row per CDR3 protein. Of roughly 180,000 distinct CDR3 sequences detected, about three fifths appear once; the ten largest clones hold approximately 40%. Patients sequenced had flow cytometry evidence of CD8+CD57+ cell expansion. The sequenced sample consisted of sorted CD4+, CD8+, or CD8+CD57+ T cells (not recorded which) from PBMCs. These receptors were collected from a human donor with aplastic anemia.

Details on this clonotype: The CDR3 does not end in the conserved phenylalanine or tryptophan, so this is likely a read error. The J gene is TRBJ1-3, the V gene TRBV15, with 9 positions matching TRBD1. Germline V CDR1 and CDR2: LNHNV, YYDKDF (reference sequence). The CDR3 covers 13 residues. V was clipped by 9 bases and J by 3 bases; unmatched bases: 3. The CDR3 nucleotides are TGTGCCACGACAGGGGGGAGTGGAAACACCATATATCTC. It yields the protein CATTGGSGNTIYL.

CDR3 sequence reads: CSAPTRENSHEQYF. CDR3 nucleotide sequence: TGCAGTGCCCCTACACGGGAGAACAGCCACGAGCAGTACTTC. The chain uses TRBV20-1 and TRBJ2-7, with TRBD2 as a possible D gene (6 bases). This CDR3 has 14 amino acids. The germline CDR1 and CDR2 sequences are DFQATT and SNEGSKA (reference sequence). V gave up 6 bases and J gave up 5 bases, with 20 bases separating them.

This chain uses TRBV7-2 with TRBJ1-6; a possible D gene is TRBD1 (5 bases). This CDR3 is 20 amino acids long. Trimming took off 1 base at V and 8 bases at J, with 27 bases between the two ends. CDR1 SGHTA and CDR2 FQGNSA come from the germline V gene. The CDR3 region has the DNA TGTGCCAGCAGCTTAGACTCGCGGCGGGGCTTTCTCTCGGCTTATTCACCCCTCCACTTT. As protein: CASSLDSRRGFLSAYSPLHF.

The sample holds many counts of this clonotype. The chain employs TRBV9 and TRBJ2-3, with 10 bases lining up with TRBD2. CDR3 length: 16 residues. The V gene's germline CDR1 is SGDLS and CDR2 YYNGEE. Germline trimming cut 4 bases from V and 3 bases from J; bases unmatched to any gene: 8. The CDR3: CASSPPGLAFTDTQYF. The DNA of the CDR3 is TGTGCCAGCAGCCCCCCGGGACTAGCGTTTACAGATACGCAGTATTTT.

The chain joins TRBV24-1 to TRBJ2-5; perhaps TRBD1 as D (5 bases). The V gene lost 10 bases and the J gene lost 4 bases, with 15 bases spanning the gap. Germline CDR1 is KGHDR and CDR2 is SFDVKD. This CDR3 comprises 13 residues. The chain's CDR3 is CATQGVGVETQYF. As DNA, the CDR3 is TGTGCCACGCAAGGGGTAGGTGTAGAGACCCAGTACTTC.